A few counts support the clone carrying this T cell receptor beta chain. Its matching antigen is unknown. Overnight CMV lysate stimulation of fresh PBMCs defined donor CMV status by CD4+ IFNgamma. This entry belongs to a study of naive and memory T cell subsets. Broader study findings: Especially in CD8 cells, naive repertoires contained a few larger clonotypes, possibly CD45RA-re-expressing memory cells.

This CDR3 has 12 amino acids. Germline values: CDR1 MDHEN, CDR2 SYDVKM. Trimming removed 1 base from V and 5 bases from J, with 5 bases in between. Two oligonucleotides, mixed equimolar, formed the beta constant-region primer covering TRBC1 and TRBC2. Nested alpha and beta constant-region primers with the SP2 primer drove four PCR rounds on ligated cDNA. A single record per CDR3 protein comes from TCRdb applying MiXCR to the UMI-ligation and nested PCR reads. The table lists 150,000 or so distinct CDR3 sequences, 22% of them singletons. This receptor was obtained from a human donor in good health. The chain joins TRBV28 to TRBJ1-2; D is undetermined. Sequencing was performed on naive CD4+ T cells from blood. In DNA, the CDR3 is TGTGCCAGCAGTTTATCGGGTTATGGCTACACCTTC. Protein: CASSLSGYGYTF.